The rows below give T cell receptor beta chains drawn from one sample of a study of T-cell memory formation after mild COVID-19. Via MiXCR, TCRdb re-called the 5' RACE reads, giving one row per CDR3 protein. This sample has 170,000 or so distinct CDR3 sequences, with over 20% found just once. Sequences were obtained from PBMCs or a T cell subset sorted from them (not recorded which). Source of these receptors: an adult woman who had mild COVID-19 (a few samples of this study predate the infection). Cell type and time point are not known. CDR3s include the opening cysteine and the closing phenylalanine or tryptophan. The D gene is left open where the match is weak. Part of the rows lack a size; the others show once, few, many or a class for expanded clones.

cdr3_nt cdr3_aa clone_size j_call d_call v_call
TGTGCCACTCTGCGCCCGGGGATTTCCTACGAGCAGTACTTC CATLRPGISYEQYF - TRBJ2-7 - TRBV7-9
TGTGCCAGCAGCTCGGACAGGGTTATCTACGAGCAGTACTTC CASSSDRVIYEQYF - TRBJ2-7 TRBD1 TRBV5-4
TGTGCCAGCAGTTCAATAGCTGAAAGCCGGGCCCAGTACTTC CASSSIAESRAQYF few TRBJ2-5 - TRBV5-6
TGCGCCAGCAGCCAAGATCGGAGTAGCGGCTACGAGCAGTACTTC CASSQDRSSGYEQYF - TRBJ2-7 - TRBV4-3
TGTGCCAGCAGCCCTTTGGCTTGGGATGGAGAGACCCAGTACTTC CASSPLAWDGETQYF - TRBJ2-5 - TRBV5-6
TGCGCCAGCAGCCATGAGGAGGGTGTCTCTGGGGCCAACGTCCTGACTTTC CASSHEEGVSGANVLTF few TRBJ2-6 - TRBV4-3
TGTGCCAGCGTCACAGATACGCAGTATTTT CASVTDTQYF - TRBJ2-3 - TRBV2
TGTGCCAGCAGCCCCTACGGGGGGCCCACCGGGGAGCTGTTTTTT CASSPYGGPTGELFF - TRBJ2-2 - TRBV9
TGTGCCAGCAGCTCTCCGACAGATGGGGGGAGTAGAACCTTC CASSSPTDGGSRTF - TRBJ1-2 - TRBV7-9
TGCAGCGTATGGGGGCACACTGAAGCTTTCTTT CSVWGHTEAFF - TRBJ1-1 - TRBV29-1
TGTGCCAGCAGCTCCCGAAGCATGGGGAACACTGAAGCTTTCTTT CASSSRSMGNTEAFF few TRBJ1-1 - TRBV7-9
TGCGCCAGCAGCCAGACGGGACTAGTCGGGGAGACCCAGTACTTC CASSQTGLVGETQYF - TRBJ2-5 TRBD2 TRBV4-3
TGTGCCAGCAGCCTGACAGGGGGCAAATCAGATACGCAGTATTTT CASSLTGGKSDTQYF - TRBJ2-3 TRBD1 TRBV7-9
TGTGCCAGCAGCCTAATGGGGGCTCAGCCCCAGCATTTT CASSLMGAQPQHF few TRBJ1-5 - TRBV7-2
TGCGCCAGCAGCCAAGATGAGGCAGGCGGGGCCGCAGCCCAGTACTTC CASSQDEAGGAAAQYF few TRBJ2-5 - TRBV4-3
TGTGCCAGCAGCTTAGCTCCGGGAGTGGGAGGAGGCAATGAGCAGTTCTTC CASSLAPGVGGGNEQFF - TRBJ2-1 - TRBV7-8
TGTGCCAGCAGTGCAACTAGCTTGGTAGATGAGCAGTTCTTC CASSATSLVDEQFF - TRBJ2-1 - TRBV6-2/TRBV6-3
TGCAGTGCTAGACATCCCCTCGACAGGGGCTATGGCTACACCTTC CSARHPLDRGYGYTF - TRBJ1-2 TRBD1 TRBV20-1
TGTGCCAGCAGTATTGAGCCCGGACAGGGGTACCACGAGCAGTACTTC CASSIEPGQGYHEQYF few TRBJ2-7 TRBD1 TRBV28
TGTGCCACCAGTGATTTAGGACAGGGACTATATCAGCCCCAGCATTTT CATSDLGQGLYQPQHF - TRBJ1-5 TRBD1 TRBV24-1
TGTGCCAGCAGCGTAGTTACCCAGACAGGTAATCAGCCCCAGCATTTT CASSVVTQTGNQPQHF - TRBJ1-5 - TRBV9
TGTGCCAGCAGCCAAGATGGTGGCAGGGGGCCGGATTCACCCCTCCACTTT CASSQDGGRGPDSPLHF - TRBJ1-6 TRBD1 TRBV3-1
TGTGCCAGCAGCTTGGCCGGGGGGCCCCAGCATTTT CASSLAGGPQHF - TRBJ1-5 - TRBV5-6
TGTGCCAGCAGCGATACCGGCTCGTGGGCCAAAAACATTCAGTACTTC CASSDTGSWAKNIQYF few TRBJ2-4 - TRBV12-3/TRBV12-4